The 16 T cell receptor beta chains given below trace back to one sample, sequenced in a study of T cells after yellow fever vaccination. Each CDR3 protein gets one entry after TCRdb re-called the 5' RACE reads with MiXCR. Seen here are 200,000 to 300,000 distinct CDR3 sequences, roughly 3.5% observed once, and the top ten hold 15% to 20%. The source was PBMCs, collected 15 days after the yellow fever booster vaccination. The receptors originated from a man between 18 and 29 years old who received the YFV17D yellow fever vaccine.

This clonotype was detected many times. The chain uses TRBV5-1 and TRBJ2-1, with D maybe TRBD2 (5 bases). Trimming took 4 bases from V and 0 from J, leaving 17 bases between them. Per the germline V gene, CDR1 is SGHRS and CDR2 is YFSETQ. The CDR3 loop spans 17 amino acids. CDR3 bases: TGCGCCAGCAGCCCGAGGATTGACTACAGCTCCTACAATGAGCAGTTCTTC. Translating it yields CASSPRIDYSSYNEQFF.

Many counts were recorded for this clonotype. The J gene is TRBJ1-2, the V gene TRBV9; D is undetermined. V was cut by 4 bases and J by 4 bases, with 23 bases left in between. This CDR3 region has 17 residues. Germline values: CDR1 SGDLS, CDR2 YYNGEE. For the CDR3, the DNA is TGTGCCAGCAGCCCAGAGCGAAGGATGGACTCGGGCTATGGCTACACCTTC. Translating it yields CASSPERRMDSGYGYTF.

This clonotype was seen at least ten times. V and J are TRBV15 and TRBJ2-2; D gene unclear. CDR3 length: 16 residues. Trimming pared 0 bases from V and 3 bases from J, leaving 11 bases between. The germline gives CDR1 LNHNV, CDR2 YYDKDF (reference sequence). In DNA form, the CDR3 reads TGTGCCACCAGCAGAGATCCACTTTCCGACACCGGGGAGCTGTTTTTT. Its protein product is CATSRDPLSDTGELFF.

In this sample, this clonotype turned up many times. The chain joins TRBV5-1 to TRBJ2-5; weak D call: TRBD1 (5 bases). V lost 4 bases and J lost 1, with 8 bases in between. Germline lookup yields CDR1 SGHRS and CDR2 YFSETQ. The CDR3 consists of 13 residues. The CDR3, as DNA: TGCGCCAGCAGCCAAGACAGCCAAGAGACCCAGTACTTC. It is translated as CASSQDSQETQYF.

This clonotype was observed at least ten times. The chain combines TRBV7-2 with TRBJ2-5, with a possible D match to TRBD2 (7 bases). V shed 1 base and J shed 2 bases, with 11 bases lying between them. CDR1 and CDR2 from the germline V gene are SGHTA and FQGNSA. CDR3 length: 15 residues. This CDR3 reads CASSLGGGLQETQYF. The CDR3 DNA follows: TGTGCCAGCAGCTTAGGCGGGGGCCTACAAGAGACCCAGTACTTC. The complete variable domain, with remaining parts taken from reference TRBV7-2 and TRBJ2-5, reads GAGVSQSPSNKVTEKGKDVELRCDPISGHTALYWYRQSLGQGLEFLIYFQGNSAPDKSGLPSDRFSAERTGGSVSTLTIQRTQQEDSAVYLCASSLGGGLQETQYFGPGTRLLVL.

This clonotype was counted at least ten times. The V and J genes are TRBV6-1 and TRBJ1-5; D not resolved. The CDR3 runs 13 residues. V was trimmed by 2 bases and J by 6 bases, leaving 8 bases between them. CDR1 and CDR2 from the germline V gene are MNHNS and SASEGT. The CDR3 sequence: CASSETRVQPQHF. The CDR3 bases are TGTGCCAGCAGTGAAACGCGAGTTCAGCCCCAGCATTTT.

This clonotype was seen repeatedly, ten times or more. This chain joins TRBV29-1 and TRBJ1-1; the D gene is possibly TRBD1 (6 bases). The ends were cut back, 2 bases at V and 7 bases at J, with 11 bases in the middle. The CDR3 is made up of 12 amino acids. Germline CDR1 is SQVTM and CDR2 is ANQGSEA. In DNA form, the CDR3 reads TGCAGCGTTGAAACGGACAGACGTGAAGCTTTCTTT. Translating it yields CSVETDRREAFF.

The sample holds many counts of this clonotype. The chain combines TRBV4-3 with TRBJ1-6; D is possibly TRBD1 (5 bases). Per the germline V gene, CDR1 is LGHNA and CDR2 is YSLEER. The CDR3 is 14 amino acids. V gave up 4 bases and J gave up 7 bases, with 11 bases separating them. CDR3 protein: CASSRGTENSPLHF. Here the CDR3 DNA reads TGCGCCAGCAGCCGTGGGACGGAAAATTCACCCCTCCACTTT.

This clonotype came up a few times. The chain recombines TRBV4-3 with TRBJ2-7; 7 bases are a match to TRBD1. The CDR3 spans 15 residues. Per germline, CDR1 LGHNA and CDR2 YSLEER. J lost 2 bases, V lost 3 bases, and 7 bases had no gene match. The CDR3 DNA sequence: TGCGCCAGCAGCCAGGAAGGGACAGTCGCCTACGAGCAGTACTTC. This gives the protein CASSQEGTVAYEQYF.

In this sample, this clonotype turned up many times. The chain combines TRBV7-9 with TRBJ2-3; D is possibly TRBD1 (5 bases). This CDR3 is built from 14 residues. Germline-derived CDR1 and CDR2 are SEHNR and FQNEAQ (reference sequence). The ends were cut back, 0 bases at V and 8 bases at J, with 12 bases in the middle. CDR3 nucleotide sequence: TGTGCCAGCAGCTTAGCCAGGGCCGATGCTACGCAGTATTTT. It is translated as CASSLARADATQYF.

This clonotype was counted many times. This sequence joins TRBV20-1 and TRBJ2-7; D is perhaps TRBD2 (6 bases). The ends were cut back, 5 bases at V and 2 bases at J, with 10 bases in the middle. Germline V lookup: CDR1 DFQATT, CDR2 SNEGSKA (reference sequence). This CDR3 has 12 residues. CDR3 amino acids: CSAASGAYEQYV. The CDR3 DNA sequence: TGCAGTGCTGCCTCGGGGGCCTACGAGCAGTACGTC.

This clonotype showed up many times. V gene TRBV5-4 combines with J gene TRBJ2-2, with TRBD2 matching over 8 bases. The CDR3 has 16 amino acids. The J segment lost 1 base and the V segment lost 4 bases, leaving 6 bases of the junction unmatched. The germline CDR1 and CDR2 sequences are SGHNT and YYREEE (reference sequence). Written as DNA, the CDR3 is TGTGCCAGCAGCCCCGGGGGGGCTATGAACACCGGGGAGCTGTTTTTT. Protein product: CASSPGGAMNTGELFF.

Ten or more counts support this clonotype. The CDR3 spells CATRGGVEQYV. The CDR3 bases are TGTGCCACCCGGGGCGGGGTCGAGCAGTACGTC. The rearrangement links TRBV10-3 to TRBJ2-7, with D possibly matching TRBD2 (6 bases). This CDR3 is built from 11 residues. The V gene lost 10 bases and the J gene lost 6 bases, with 13 bases spanning the gap. In germline, CDR1 is ENHRY, CDR2 SYGVKD.

This clonotype was seen many times. The genes are TRBV10-1 and TRBJ2-2, with 9 bases aligning to TRBD2. The ends lost 2 bases at V and 6 bases at J; junction bases unmatched: 4. The CDR3 runs 15 residues. In germline, CDR1 is WNHNN, CDR2 SYGVQD (reference sequence). This CDR3 reads CASSEAPSGAGELFF. The DNA of the CDR3 is TGCGCCAGCAGTGAGGCCCCTAGCGGGGCCGGGGAGCTGTTTTTT.

This clonotype appeared many times. J is TRBJ2-3 and V is TRBV12-3 or TRBV12-4; TRBD2 agrees at 9 bases. This CDR3 region has 15 residues. Losses at the gene ends were 6 bases for V and 3 bases for J; bases not matched to a gene: 7. The CDR3 DNA is TGTGCCAGCAGGCCGGCGGGGGGGGGAACAGATACGCAGTATTTT. This encodes CASRPAGGGTDTQYF.

Ten or more counts support this clonotype. This chain joins TRBV24-1 and TRBJ2-1; TRBD2 might be the D (6 bases). Germline V CDR1 and CDR2: KGHDR, SFDVKD. Trimming left V 9 bases short and J 8 bases short, with 13 bases between. CDR3 length: 12 residues. CDR3: CATRGSGDEQFF. The CDR3 coding sequence is TGTGCCACCCGGGGGTCGGGGGATGAGCAGTTCTTC.